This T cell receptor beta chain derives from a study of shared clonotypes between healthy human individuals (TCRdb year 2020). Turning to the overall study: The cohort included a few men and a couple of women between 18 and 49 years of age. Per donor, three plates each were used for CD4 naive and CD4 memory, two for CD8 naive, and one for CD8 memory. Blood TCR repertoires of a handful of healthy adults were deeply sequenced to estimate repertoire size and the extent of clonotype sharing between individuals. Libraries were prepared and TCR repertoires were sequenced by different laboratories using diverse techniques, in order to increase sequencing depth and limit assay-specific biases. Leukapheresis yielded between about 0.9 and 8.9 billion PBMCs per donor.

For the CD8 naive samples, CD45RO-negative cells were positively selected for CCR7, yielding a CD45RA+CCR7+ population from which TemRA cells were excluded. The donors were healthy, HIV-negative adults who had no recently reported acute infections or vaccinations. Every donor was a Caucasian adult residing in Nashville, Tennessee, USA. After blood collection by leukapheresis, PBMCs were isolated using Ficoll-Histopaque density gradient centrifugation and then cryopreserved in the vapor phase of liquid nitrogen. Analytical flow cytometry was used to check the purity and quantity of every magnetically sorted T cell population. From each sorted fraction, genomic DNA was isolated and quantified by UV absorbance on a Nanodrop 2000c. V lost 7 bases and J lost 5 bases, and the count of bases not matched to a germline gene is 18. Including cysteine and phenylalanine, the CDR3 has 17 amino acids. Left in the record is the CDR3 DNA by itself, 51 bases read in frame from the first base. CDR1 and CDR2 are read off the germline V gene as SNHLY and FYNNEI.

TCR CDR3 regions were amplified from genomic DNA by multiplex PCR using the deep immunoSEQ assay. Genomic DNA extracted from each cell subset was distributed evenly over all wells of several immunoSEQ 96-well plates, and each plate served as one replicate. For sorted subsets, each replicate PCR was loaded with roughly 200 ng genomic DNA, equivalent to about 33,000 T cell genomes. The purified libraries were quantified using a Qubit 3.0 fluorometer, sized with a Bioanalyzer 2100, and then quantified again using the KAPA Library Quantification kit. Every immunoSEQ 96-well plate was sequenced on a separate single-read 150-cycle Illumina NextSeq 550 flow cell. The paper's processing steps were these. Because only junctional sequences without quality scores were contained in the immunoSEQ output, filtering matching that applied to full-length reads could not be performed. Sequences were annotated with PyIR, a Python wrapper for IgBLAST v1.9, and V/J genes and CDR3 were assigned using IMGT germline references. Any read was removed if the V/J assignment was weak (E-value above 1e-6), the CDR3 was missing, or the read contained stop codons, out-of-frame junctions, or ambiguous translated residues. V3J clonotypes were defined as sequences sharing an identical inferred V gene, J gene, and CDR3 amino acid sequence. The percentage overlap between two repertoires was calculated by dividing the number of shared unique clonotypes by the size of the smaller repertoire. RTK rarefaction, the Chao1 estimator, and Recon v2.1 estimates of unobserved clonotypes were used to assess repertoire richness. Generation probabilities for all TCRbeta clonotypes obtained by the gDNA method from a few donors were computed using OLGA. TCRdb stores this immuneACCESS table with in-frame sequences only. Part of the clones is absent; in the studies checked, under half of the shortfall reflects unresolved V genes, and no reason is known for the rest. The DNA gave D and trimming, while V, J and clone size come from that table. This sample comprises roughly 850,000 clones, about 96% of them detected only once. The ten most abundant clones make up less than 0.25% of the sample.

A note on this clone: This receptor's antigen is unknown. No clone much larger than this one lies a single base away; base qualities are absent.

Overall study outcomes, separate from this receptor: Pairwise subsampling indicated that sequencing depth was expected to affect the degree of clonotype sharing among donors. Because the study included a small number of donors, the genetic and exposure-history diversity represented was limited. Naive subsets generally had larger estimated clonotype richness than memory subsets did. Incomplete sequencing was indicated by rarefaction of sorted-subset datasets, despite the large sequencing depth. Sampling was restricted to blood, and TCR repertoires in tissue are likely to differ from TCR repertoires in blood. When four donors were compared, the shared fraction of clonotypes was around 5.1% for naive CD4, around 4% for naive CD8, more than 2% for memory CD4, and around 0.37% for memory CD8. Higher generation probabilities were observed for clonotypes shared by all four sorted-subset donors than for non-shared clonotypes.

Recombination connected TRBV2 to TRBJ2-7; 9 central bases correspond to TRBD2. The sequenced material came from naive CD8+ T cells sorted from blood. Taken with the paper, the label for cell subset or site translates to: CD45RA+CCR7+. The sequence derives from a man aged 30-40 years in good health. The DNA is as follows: TGTGCCAGCACTAGAAGATCTTGGGCTAGCGGGAACGACGAGCAGTACTTC. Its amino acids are CASTRRSWASGNDEQYF.